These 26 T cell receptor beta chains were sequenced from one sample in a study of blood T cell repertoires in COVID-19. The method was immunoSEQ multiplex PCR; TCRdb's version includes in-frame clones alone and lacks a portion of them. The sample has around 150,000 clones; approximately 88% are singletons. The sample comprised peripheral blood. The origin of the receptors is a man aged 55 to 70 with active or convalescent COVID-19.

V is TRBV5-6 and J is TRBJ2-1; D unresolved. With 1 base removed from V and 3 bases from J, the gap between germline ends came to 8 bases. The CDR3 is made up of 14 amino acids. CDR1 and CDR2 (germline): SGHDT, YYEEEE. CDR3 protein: CASSLITLYNEQFF. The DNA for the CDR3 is TGTGCCAGCAGCTTGATAACTCTCTACAATGAGCAGTTCTTC.

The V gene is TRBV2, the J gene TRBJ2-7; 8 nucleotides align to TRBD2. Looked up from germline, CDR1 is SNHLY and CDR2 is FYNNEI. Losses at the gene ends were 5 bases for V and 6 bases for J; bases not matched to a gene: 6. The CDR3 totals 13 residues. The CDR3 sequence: CASSTGRASEQYF. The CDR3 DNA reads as TGTGCCAGCAGTACCGGGAGGGCCAGCGAGCAGTACTTC.

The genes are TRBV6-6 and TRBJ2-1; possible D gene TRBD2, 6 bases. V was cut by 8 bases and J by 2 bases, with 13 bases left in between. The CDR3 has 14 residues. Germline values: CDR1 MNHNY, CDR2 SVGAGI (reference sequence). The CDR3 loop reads CASGASATYNEQFF. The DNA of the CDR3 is TGTGCCAGCGGGGCTAGCGCTACCTACAATGAGCAGTTCTTC.

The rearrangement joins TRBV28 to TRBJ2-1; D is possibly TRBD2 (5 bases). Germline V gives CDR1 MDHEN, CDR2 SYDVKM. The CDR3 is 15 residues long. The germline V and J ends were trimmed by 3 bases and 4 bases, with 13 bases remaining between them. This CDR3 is CASSFWASSYNEQFF. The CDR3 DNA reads TGTGCCAGCAGTTTTTGGGCTAGCAGTTACAATGAGCAGTTCTTC.

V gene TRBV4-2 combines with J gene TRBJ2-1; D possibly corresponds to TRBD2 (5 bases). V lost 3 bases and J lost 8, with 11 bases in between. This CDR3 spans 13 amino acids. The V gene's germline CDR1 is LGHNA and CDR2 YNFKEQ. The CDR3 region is CASSQGDGDEQFF. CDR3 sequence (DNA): TGTGCCAGCAGCCAGGGTGACGGGGATGAGCAGTTCTTC.

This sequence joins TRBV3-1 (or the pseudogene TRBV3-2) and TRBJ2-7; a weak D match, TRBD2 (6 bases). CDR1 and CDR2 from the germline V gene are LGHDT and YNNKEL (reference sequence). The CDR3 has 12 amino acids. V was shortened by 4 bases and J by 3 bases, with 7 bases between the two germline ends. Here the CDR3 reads CASSRGNYEQYF. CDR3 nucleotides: TGTGCCAGCAGCCGCGGGAACTACGAGCAGTACTTC.

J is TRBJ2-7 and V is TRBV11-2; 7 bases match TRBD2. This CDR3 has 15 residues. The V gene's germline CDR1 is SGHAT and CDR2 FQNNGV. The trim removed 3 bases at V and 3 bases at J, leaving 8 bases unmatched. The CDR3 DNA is TGTGCCAGCAGCTTTCTACCATGGGGGGGCTACGAGCAGTACTTC. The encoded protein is CASSFLPWGGYEQYF.

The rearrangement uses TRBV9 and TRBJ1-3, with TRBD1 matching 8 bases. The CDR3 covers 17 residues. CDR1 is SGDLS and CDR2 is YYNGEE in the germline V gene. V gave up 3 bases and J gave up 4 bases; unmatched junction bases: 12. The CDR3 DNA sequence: TGTGCCAGCAGCGCGCGACAGGGGATGCACTCCGGAAACACCATATATTTT. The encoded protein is CASSARQGMHSGNTIYF. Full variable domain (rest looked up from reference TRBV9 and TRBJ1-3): DSGVTQTPKHLITATGQRVTLRCSPRSGDLSVYWYQQSLDQGLQFLIQYYNGEERAKGNILERFSAQQFPDLHSELNLSSLELGDSALYFCASSARQGMHSGNTIYFGEGSWLTVV.

CDR3 region: CASSALNYGYTF. The CDR3 DNA reads as TGTGCCAGCAGTGCACTCAACTATGGCTACACCTTC. The chain joins TRBV12-3 or TRBV12-4 to TRBJ1-2; D unresolved. Trimming removed 5 bases at V and 2 bases at J, with 6 bases between. The CDR3 is made up of 12 amino acids.

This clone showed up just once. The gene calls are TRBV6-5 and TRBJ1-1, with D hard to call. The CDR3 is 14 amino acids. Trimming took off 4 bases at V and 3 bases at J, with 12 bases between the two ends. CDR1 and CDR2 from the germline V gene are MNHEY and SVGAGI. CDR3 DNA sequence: TGTGCCAGCAGTTGGGAGGGAACGGACACTGAAGCTTTCTTT. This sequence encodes CASSWEGTDTEAFF.

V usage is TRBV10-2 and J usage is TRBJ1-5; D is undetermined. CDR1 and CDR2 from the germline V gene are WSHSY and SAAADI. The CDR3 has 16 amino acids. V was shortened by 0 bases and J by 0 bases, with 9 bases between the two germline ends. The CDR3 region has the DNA TGCGCCAGCAGTGAGTCGGCGGGGTATAGCAATCAGCCCCAGCATTTT. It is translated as CASSESAGYSNQPQHF.

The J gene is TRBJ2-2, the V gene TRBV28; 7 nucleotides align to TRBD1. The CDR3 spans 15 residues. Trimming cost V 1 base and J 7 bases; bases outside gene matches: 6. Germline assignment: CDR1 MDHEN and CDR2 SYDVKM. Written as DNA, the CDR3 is TGTGCCAGCAGTTTATATCCAGGGGGTAACGGGGAGCTGTTTTTT. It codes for CASSLYPGGNGELFF. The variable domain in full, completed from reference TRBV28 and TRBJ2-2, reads DVKVTQSSRYLVKRTGEKVFLECVQDMDHENMFWYRQDPGLGLRLIYFSYDVKMKEKGDIPEGYSVSREKKERFSLILESASTNQTSMYLCASSLYPGGNGELFFGEGSRLTVL.

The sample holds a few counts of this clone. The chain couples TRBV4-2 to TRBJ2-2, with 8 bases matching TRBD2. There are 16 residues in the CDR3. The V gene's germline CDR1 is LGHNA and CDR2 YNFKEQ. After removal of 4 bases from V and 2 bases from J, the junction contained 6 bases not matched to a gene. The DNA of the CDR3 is TGTGCCAGCAGCCTCCGAGCGGGAGCAAACACCGGGGAGCTGTTTTTT. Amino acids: CASSLRAGANTGELFF.

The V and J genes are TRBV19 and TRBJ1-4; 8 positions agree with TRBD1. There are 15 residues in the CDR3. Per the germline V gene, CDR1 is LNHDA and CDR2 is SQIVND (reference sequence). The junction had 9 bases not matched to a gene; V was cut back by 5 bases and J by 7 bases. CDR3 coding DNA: TGTGCCAGTAGTTCCCGACAGGGGATGGGTGAAAAACTGTTTTTT. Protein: CASSSRQGMGEKLFF.

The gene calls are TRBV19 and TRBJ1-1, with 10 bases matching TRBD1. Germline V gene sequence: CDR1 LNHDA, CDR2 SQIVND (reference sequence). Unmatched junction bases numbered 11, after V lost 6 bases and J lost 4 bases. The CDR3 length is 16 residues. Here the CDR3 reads CASSRRDRGRSTEAFF. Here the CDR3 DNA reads TGTGCCAGTAGCCGCCGGGACAGGGGAAGGAGCACTGAAGCTTTCTTT.

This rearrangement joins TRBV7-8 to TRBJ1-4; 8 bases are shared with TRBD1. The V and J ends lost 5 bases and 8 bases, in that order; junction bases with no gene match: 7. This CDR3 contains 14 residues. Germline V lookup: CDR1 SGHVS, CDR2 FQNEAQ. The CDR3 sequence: CASSPQGAIEKLFF. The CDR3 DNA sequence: TGTGCCAGCAGCCCGCAGGGGGCGATAGAAAAACTGTTTTTT.

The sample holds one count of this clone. CDR3: CASSFSGLAGEFEQFF. DNA of the CDR3: TGTGCCAGCAGTTTCTCCGGACTAGCGGGAGAATTTGAGCAGTTCTTC. The gene calls are TRBV28 and TRBJ2-1; 13 bases agree with TRBD2. Trimming cost V 3 bases and J 9 bases; bases outside gene matches: 8. The CDR3 has 16 residues. Per the germline V gene, CDR1 is MDHEN and CDR2 is SYDVKM.

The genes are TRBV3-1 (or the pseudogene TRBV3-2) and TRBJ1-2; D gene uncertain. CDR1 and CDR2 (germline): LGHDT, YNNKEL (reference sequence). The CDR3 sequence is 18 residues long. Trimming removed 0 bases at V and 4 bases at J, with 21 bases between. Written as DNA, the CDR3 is TGTGCCAGCAGCCAAGAGGCGGGAAAAAGACCGACGGCCTATGGCTACACCTTC. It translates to CASSQEAGKRPTAYGYTF.

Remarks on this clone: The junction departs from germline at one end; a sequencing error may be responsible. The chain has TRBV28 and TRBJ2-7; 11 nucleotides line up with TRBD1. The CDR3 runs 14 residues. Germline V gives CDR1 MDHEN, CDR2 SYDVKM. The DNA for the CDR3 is TGTGCCAGCAGTCGGACAGGGGGCTCCCACGAGCAGTACTTC. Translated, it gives CASSRTGGSHEQYF.

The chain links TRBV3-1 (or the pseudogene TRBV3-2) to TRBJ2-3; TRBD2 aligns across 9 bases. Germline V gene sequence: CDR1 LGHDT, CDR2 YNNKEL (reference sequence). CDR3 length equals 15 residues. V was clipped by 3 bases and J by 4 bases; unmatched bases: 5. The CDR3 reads CASSQSGTSSDTQYF. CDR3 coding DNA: TGTGCCAGCAGCCAGAGTGGGACTAGCTCAGATACGCAGTATTTT.

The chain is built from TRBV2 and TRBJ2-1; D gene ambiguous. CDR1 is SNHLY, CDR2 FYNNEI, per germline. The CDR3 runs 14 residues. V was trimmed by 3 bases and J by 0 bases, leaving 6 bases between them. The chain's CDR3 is CASSEESSYNEQFF. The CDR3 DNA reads TGTGCCAGCAGTGAGGAGAGCTCCTACAATGAGCAGTTCTTC.

CDR3 in DNA: TGTGCCAGCAGCTTCAGCGGGAGTAGTAGCGGGGAGCTGTTTTTT. Protein product: CASSFSGSSSGELFF. The rearrangement links TRBV7-2 to TRBJ2-2, with 8 bases lining up with TRBD2. Germline lookup yields CDR1 SGHTA and CDR2 FQGNSA. Trimming at V came to 3 bases and at J to 7 bases, leaving 7 bases not matched to a gene. This CDR3 spans 15 amino acids.

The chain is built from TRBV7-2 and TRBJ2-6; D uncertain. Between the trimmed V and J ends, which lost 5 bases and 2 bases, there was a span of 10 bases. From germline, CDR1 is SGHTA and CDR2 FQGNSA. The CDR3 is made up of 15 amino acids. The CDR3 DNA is TGTGCCAGCAGCCCTCCGCTAGCTGGGGCCAACGTCCTGACTTTC. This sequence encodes CASSPPLAGANVLTF.

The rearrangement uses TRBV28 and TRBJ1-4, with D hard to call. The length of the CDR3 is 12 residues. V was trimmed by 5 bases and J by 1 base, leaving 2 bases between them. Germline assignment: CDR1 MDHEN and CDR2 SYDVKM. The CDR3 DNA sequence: TGTGCCAGCAGTCTAACTAATGAAAAACTGTTTTTT. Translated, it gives CASSLTNEKLFF. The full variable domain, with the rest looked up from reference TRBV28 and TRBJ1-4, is DVKVTQSSRYLVKRTGEKVFLECVQDMDHENMFWYRQDPGLGLRLIYFSYDVKMKEKGDIPEGYSVSREKKERFSLILESASTNQTSMYLCASSLTNEKLFFGSGTQLSVL.

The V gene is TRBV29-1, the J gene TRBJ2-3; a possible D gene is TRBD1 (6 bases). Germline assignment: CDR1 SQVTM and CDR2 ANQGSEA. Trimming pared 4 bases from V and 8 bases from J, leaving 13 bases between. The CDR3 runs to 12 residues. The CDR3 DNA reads TGCAGCGTTGTCCCGGGACAAGGTACGCAGTATTTT. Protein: CSVVPGQGTQYF.

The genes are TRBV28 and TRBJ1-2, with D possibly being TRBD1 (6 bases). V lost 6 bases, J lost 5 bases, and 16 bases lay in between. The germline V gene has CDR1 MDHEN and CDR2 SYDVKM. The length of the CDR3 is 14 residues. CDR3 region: CASSRRGPTYGYTF. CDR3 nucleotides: TGTGCCAGCAGCCGCAGGGGTCCTACTTATGGCTACACCTTC.